This T cell receptor beta chain was observed in a study of T cell repertoires in ileal Crohn's disease. Background on the study: Under 40% were active smokers at surgery; median disease duration was roughly 7.9 years. Surgery for a complication: stricturing in about 61%, penetrating in about 40%. Regarding the study as a whole: Compared with non-smokers, active smokers at surgery showed more clonal expansions.

Comments on this clone: The antigen is unknown.

TCRdb keeps only in-frame clones here, not all; method: immunoSEQ multiplex PCR. The table records 2,000 to 2,500 clones, 90% to 98% of them present only once. The V gene lost 5 bases and the J gene lost 5 bases, with 6 bases spanning the gap. Germline V gene lookup returns CDR1 MNHEY and CDR2 SMNVEV (reference sequence). The CDR3 is made up of 11 amino acids. The V call is TRBV27, the J call TRBJ2-5; D is uncertain. The TCR originated in an adult with Crohn's disease. The specimen was ileal tissue. CDR3: CASSTGETQYF. The CDR3, as DNA: TGTGCCAGCAGTACCGGGGAGACCCAGTACTTC.